A selection of T cell receptor beta chains follows, all from one sample in a study of blood T cells in healthy people across ages. TCRdb re-derived calls from the 5' RACE reads in MiXCR, one entry per CDR3 protein. This table has hundreds of thousands of distinct CDR3 sequences, about 30% appearing once. The sequenced sample was blood. The receptors here all came from a woman over 75 in good health. CDR3s include the opening cysteine and the closing phenylalanine or tryptophan. A D gene is named only where the DNA matches it firmly. For some rows the clone size is stated as once, few or many, or as a class when expanded; others skip it.

d_gene	abundance	j_gene	v_gene	CDR3nt	CDR3aa
NA	NA	TRBJ2-5	TRBV12-3/TRBV12-4	TGTGCCAGCAGTTTAGAGGTCGTCGCGGGGAGCATCAATGAGCAGTACTTC	CASSLEVVAGSINEQYF
NA	many	TRBJ1-2	TRBV27	TGTGCCAGCAGTTTTGCTGGGAACTATGGCTACACCTTC	CASSFAGNYGYTF
NA	few	TRBJ2-7	TRBV6-1	TGTGCCAGCCGGACAGTTCTCTACAATGAGCAGTACTTC	CASRTVLYNEQYF
TRBD1	many	TRBJ2-3	TRBV20-1	TGCAGTGCTAAACAGGGGCCCACAGATACGCAGTATTTT	CSAKQGPTDTQYF
NA	many	TRBJ1-2	TRBV7-2	TGTGCCAGCAGCTCCACACAGGCCTATAACTATGGCTACACCTTC	CASSSTQAYNYGYTF
NA	NA	TRBJ2-7	TRBV20-1	TGCAGTGCTAGCTCGACAACTAGCTCCTACGAGCAGTACTTC	CSASSTTSSYEQYF
NA	few	TRBJ2-7	TRBV12-3/TRBV12-4	TGTGCCAGCAGTCCCACATGGTACGAGCAGTACTTC	CASSPTWYEQYF
NA	many	TRBJ2-7	TRBV6-2/TRBV6-3	TGTGCCAGCTTGGGGCGGGGTACCTACGAGCAGTACTTC	CASLGRGTYEQYF
TRBD2	many	TRBJ2-3	TRBV27	TGTGCCAGCAGTTTAGGGCCTTACCTAGCGGCACAGACAGATACGCAGTATTTT	CASSLGPYLAAQTDTQYF
NA	many	TRBJ1-2	TRBV6-2/TRBV6-3	TGTGCCAGCAGTTACGAGCCAGACTATGGCTACACCTTC	CASSYEPDYGYTF
NA	NA	TRBJ1-1	TRBV5-1	TGCGCCAGCAGCTTGAGTCTGAGGACTGAAGCTTTCTTT	CASSLSLRTEAFF
NA	NA	TRBJ1-1	TRBV6-2/TRBV6-3	TGTGCCAGCAGTTTGGGACATTGGAACACTGAAGCTTTCTTT	CASSLGHWNTEAFF
NA	few	TRBJ1-1	TRBV13	TGTGCCAGCAGCTTACGGGAGGAGAGGACTGAAGCTTTCTTT	CASSLREERTEAFF
NA	many	TRBJ2-1	TRBV29-1	TGCAGCGTTGAAAGGCGGAGTAATGAGCAGTTCTTC	CSVERRSNEQFF
NA	NA	TRBJ1-4	TRBV7-9	TGTGCCAGCAGCCCCCGGGCCACTGAAAAACTGTTTTTT	CASSPRATEKLFF
TRBD1	NA	TRBJ2-1	TRBV7-2	TGTGCCAGCAGCTCCGACAGGGGTCGACAAGGGACCCAGTTCTTC	CASSSDRGRQGTQFF
NA	many	TRBJ2-5	TRBV2	TGTGCCAGCGGGGCGGGGGCGAACCAAGAGACCCAGTACTTC	CASGAGANQETQYF
TRBD1	NA	TRBJ1-1	TRBV6-6	TGTGCCAGCAAGGGCGGGCGGGGACAGAGGAACACTGAAGCTTTCTTT	CASKGGRGQRNTEAFF
TRBD2	NA	TRBJ2-3	TRBV28	TGTGCCAGCAGTCCGTGGGGACTAGCGGGGGGGCGTAGCACAGATACGCAGTATTTT	CASSPWGLAGGRSTDTQYF
NA	once	TRBJ2-7	TRBV4-1	TGCGCCAGCAGCCATGACCCGGGAAGCTCCTACAATGAGCAGTACTTC	CASSHDPGSSYNEQYF
NA	few	TRBJ2-2	TRBV29-1	TGCAGCGCCCGGGGACAGAACACCGGGGAGCTGTTTTTT	CSARGQNTGELFF
TRBD2	many	TRBJ2-3	TRBV5-1	TGCGCCAGCAGCGCAACTAGCGGGGGGGCCCCGCAGTATTTT	CASSATSGGAPQYF
NA	NA	TRBJ1-2	TRBV2	TGTGCCAGCATGCCAGAACCTCATTTCCGCTATGGCTACACCTTC	CASMPEPHFRYGYTF
NA	few	TRBJ1-1	TRBV30	TGTGCCTGGAGTACCGGGACACGGGTGACGAACACTGAAGCTTTCTTT	CAWSTGTRVTNTEAFF
TRBD2	many	TRBJ2-3	TRBV10-3	TGTGCCATCAGTGGACTAGCTGAGAGCCTCACAGATACGCAGTATTTT	CAISGLAESLTDTQYF
TRBD1	many	TRBJ1-2	TRBV4-2	TGTGCCAGCAGCCCTCCCTTACAGGGGTCTATGGGCTACACCTTC	CASSPPLQGSMGYTF
NA	NA	TRBJ2-2	TRBV7-2	TGTGCCAGCAGCTTAGTTGAGGGGACCGGGGAGCTGTTTTTT	CASSLVEGTGELFF
NA	NA	TRBJ2-3	TRBV10-2	TGCGCCAGCAGTGGATCGGTGCCAGATACGCAGTATTTT	CASSGSVPDTQYF
NA	many	TRBJ2-3	TRBV3-1	TGTGCCAGCAGCCAAGGGACAGAAAAAGATACGCAGTATTTT	CASSQGTEKDTQYF
TRBD2	many	TRBJ2-1	TRBV20-1	TGCAGTGCTATGGGACTAGCCAATGAGCAGTTCTTC	CSAMGLANEQFF
TRBD1	NA	TRBJ1-1	TRBV3-1	TGTGCCAGCAGCCTTCGGACAGGGGGTGAAGCTTTCTTT	CASSLRTGGEAFF
NA	many	TRBJ1-2	TRBV28	TGTGCCAGCACCTTACTCGGGGATAACTATGGCTACACCTTC	CASTLLGDNYGYTF
NA	NA	TRBJ2-3	TRBV21-1	TGTGCCAGCAGTACCGGGACTAGCGGGTCCAGCACAGATACGCAGTATTTT	CASSTGTSGSSTDTQYF
NA	NA	TRBJ2-5	TRBV20-1	TGCAGTGCCCAACCAGGGACGATAAGTAAAGAGACCCAGTACTTC	CSAQPGTISKETQYF
NA	few	TRBJ2-1	TRBV19	TGTGCCAGTAGGCCCCCTGGATCGAGCTCCTACAATGAGCAGTTCTTC	CASRPPGSSSYNEQFF
TRBD2	NA	TRBJ2-7	TRBV2	TGTGCCAGCAGGGGGGACGGGAGGCACTACGAGCAGTACTTC	CASRGDGRHYEQYF
NA	NA	TRBJ2-6	TRBV7-6	TGTGCCAGCAGCTATTCTCTGTTCTCTGGGGCCAACATCCGGACTTTC	CASSYSLFSGANIRTF
NA	NA	TRBJ2-2	TRBV7-2	TGTGCCAGCAGTCGTTCCCAGGGAATGGGCACCGGGGAGCTGTTTTTT	CASSRSQGMGTGELFF
TRBD1	NA	TRBJ2-7	TRBV20-1	TGCAGTGCTAGAGGACCTGACAGGGATCTAGAGCAGTACTTC	CSARGPDRDLEQYF
NA	many	TRBJ1-2	TRBV5-1	TGCGCCAGCAGCGATGGATCCGGTGGTGGCTACACCTTC	CASSDGSGGGYTF
NA	many	TRBJ1-2	TRBV6-6	TGTGCCAGCAGTCCACAGGGAGTCGGTGGCTACACCTTC	CASSPQGVGGYTF